Listed below are T cell receptor beta chains from one sample, sequenced in a study of shared clonotypes between healthy human individuals. Produced via immunoSEQ multiplex PCR; TCRdb's table is partial and in-frame only. The data show roughly 400,000 clones, about 97% seen once. The specimen was memory CD8+ T cells sorted from blood. These TCRs come from a man under 40 in good health. Each CDR3 is given with its conserved first and last residue. A D gene is named only where the DNA matches it firmly. A clone size is listed for some rows: how often the clone was seen (once, few, many), or a class if it is expanded.

.	16	.	TRBJ2-6	TRBV5-1	TGCGCCAGCAGCTTTTGGTCCAGGGCTGGGGCCAACGTCCTGACTTTC	CASSFWSRAGANVLTF
.	15	TRBD2	TRBJ2-1	TRBV28	TGTGCCAGCACCATGTCACTAGCGGGAATCAATGAGCAGTTCTTC	CASTMSLAGINEQFF
.	16	.	TRBJ2-7	TRBV7-9	TGTGCCAGCAGCTCCTACCGCAGGGCCTCCTACTACGAGCAGTACTTC	CASSSYRRASYYEQYF
.	13	.	TRBJ2-7	TRBV23-1	TGCGCCAGCAGTCAATTCCGACCCTACGAGCAGTACTTC	CASSQFRPYEQYF
few	13	.	TRBJ1-1	TRBV10-3	TGTGCCGTTTCACAGGAGGTGAACACTGAAGCTTTCTTT	CAVSQEVNTEAFF
.	14	TRBD1	TRBJ2-2	TRBV4-2	TGTGCCAGCAGCCATTTCGACAGGGGAGGGGAGCTGTTTTTT	CASSHFDRGGELFF
.	15	.	TRBJ2-1	TRBV5-6	TGTGCCAGCAGCTTGGGGGGCAGCTCCTACAATGAGCAGTTCTTC	CASSLGGSSYNEQFF
.	14	.	TRBJ2-1	TRBV6-6	TGTGCCAGCACCCCCGGACAGAGATACAATGAGCAGTTCTTC	CASTPGQRYNEQFF
.	17	.	TRBJ1-4	TRBV15	TGTGCCACCAGCAGAGATGGGGCCGTGGGGGGTCCGATAAGGATGTTTTTT	CATSRDGAVGGPIRMFF
.	12	.	TRBJ1-2	TRBV21-1	TGTGCCCCCCCACAAGAGGTGTATGGCTACACCTTC	CAPPQEVYGYTF
.	15	TRBD2	TRBJ2-2	TRBV5-1	TGCGCCAGCAGCTTGCTAGCGGGAGACACCGGGGAGCTGTTTTTT	CASSLLAGDTGELFF
.	13	.	TRBJ2-3	TRBV5-4	TGTGCCAGCAGCGTAGGACGCGTAGATACGCAGTATTTT	CASSVGRVDTQYF
.	14	TRBD2	TRBJ2-2	TRBV6-5	TGTGCCAGCAGTCTAGCGGGTCGCACCGGGGAGCTGTTTTTT	CASSLAGRTGELFF
.	15	TRBD2	TRBJ2-1	TRBV14	TGTGCCAGCAGCCAGCGGACTAGCGGCTACAATGAGCAGTTCTTC	CASSQRTSGYNEQFF
.	13	.	TRBJ1-1	TRBV29-1	TGCAGCGCCTACCGGGACCCCAACACTGAAGCTTTCTTT	CSAYRDPNTEAFF
once	15	TRBD2	TRBJ2-5	TRBV7-2	TGTGCCAGCAGCTTAGACTTAGCGGGAGGTGAGACCCAGTACTTC	CASSLDLAGGETQYF
.	13	.	TRBJ2-1	TRBV7-2	TGTGCCAGCAGCCTCGCCCTCCACAATGAGCAGTTCTTC	CASSLALHNEQFF
once	11	.	TRBJ2-5	TRBV27	TGTGCCAGCAGTTCCGGGGTGGCCCAGTACTTC	CASSSGVAQYF
.	14	.	TRBJ2-7	TRBV13	TGTGCCAGCAGCCCAGGGGACTTGTCCTACGAGCAGTACTTC	CASSPGDLSYEQYF
once	15	.	TRBJ1-3	TRBV27	TGTGCCAGCACGTCACAGGGAAGCTCTGGAAACACCATATATTTT	CASTSQGSSGNTIYF
.	15	TRBD1	TRBJ2-5	TRBV19	TGTGCCAGTAGCACCCGAGACAGGGTCCAAGAGACCCAGTACTTC	CASSTRDRVQETQYF
.	9	.	TRBJ1-1	TRBV7-9	TGTGCCAGGCCAAATACCAGCTTCTTT	CARPNTSFF
.	14	.	TRBJ2-3	TRBV5-6	TGTGCCAGCAGCTTGATAAGTTTGGGGACTACGCAGTATTTT	CASSLISLGTTQYF
.	14	TRBD1	TRBJ1-2	TRBV5-1	TGCGCCAGCAGCTTAGACAGGGGATCCTATGGCTACACCTTC	CASSLDRGSYGYTF
.	12	.	TRBJ1-1	TRBV5-1	TGCGCCAGCAGAGGGCCGAACACTGAAGCTTTCTTT	CASRGPNTEAFF
.	15	.	TRBJ2-3	TRBV7-6	TGTGCCAGCAGCTTAGTTGGTAGGAACACAGATACGCAGTATTTT	CASSLVGRNTDTQYF
.	15	TRBD1	TRBJ2-3	TRBV7-6	TGTGCCAGCACCATAACAGGGGGAAGCACAGATACGCAGTATTTT	CASTITGGSTDTQYF
.	14	TRBD1	TRBJ1-1	TRBV19	TGTGCCAGTAGTATATGGGACAGGGACACTGAAGCTTTCTTT	CASSIWDRDTEAFF
.	15	.	TRBJ2-2	TRBV14	TGTGCCAGCAACCAAACTGAAGTAGGGACCGGGGAGCTGTTTTTT	CASNQTEVGTGELFF
.	14	.	TRBJ2-3	TRBV7-3	TGTGCCAGCAGCTTAAACCCAGGCACAGATACGCAGTATTTT	CASSLNPGTDTQYF
.	16	.	TRBJ2-1	TRBV5-1	TGCGCCAGCAGCCCCGGGACCTACAGCTCCTACAATGAGCAGTTCTTC	CASSPGTYSSYNEQFF
.	15	.	TRBJ1-3	TRBV5-4	TGTGCCACACGGAGAGGACTCGAAGACGGAAACACCATATATTTT	CATRRGLEDGNTIYF
.	16	TRBD2	TRBJ2-5	TRBV6-6	TGTGCCAGCAGGCCTCTAGCGGGAGTTCGGCAAGAGACCCAGTACTTC	CASRPLAGVRQETQYF
.	14	.	TRBJ2-7	TRBV5-5	TGTGCCAGCAGCCCGACAGGGAGGAGGGCCGAGCAGTACTTC	CASSPTGRRAEQYF
.	14	.	TRBJ2-7	TRBV6-5	TGTGCCAGCAGACGGAAGACAGACTCCTACGAGCAGTACTTC	CASRRKTDSYEQYF